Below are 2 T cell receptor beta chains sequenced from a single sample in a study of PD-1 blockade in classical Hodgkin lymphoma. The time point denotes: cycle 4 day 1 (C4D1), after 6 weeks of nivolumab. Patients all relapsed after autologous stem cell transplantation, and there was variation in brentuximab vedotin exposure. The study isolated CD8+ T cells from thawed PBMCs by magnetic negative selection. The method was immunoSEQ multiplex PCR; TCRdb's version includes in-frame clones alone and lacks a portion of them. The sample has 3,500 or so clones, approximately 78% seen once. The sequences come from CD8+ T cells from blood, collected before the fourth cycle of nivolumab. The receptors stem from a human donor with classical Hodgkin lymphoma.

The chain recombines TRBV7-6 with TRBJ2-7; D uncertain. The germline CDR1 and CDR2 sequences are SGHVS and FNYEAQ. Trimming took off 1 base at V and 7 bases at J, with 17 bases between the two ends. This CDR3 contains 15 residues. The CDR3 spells CASSLEAGSFEEQYF. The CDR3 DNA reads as TGTGCCAGCAGCTTAGAGGCCGGCAGCTTCGAAGAGCAGTACTTC.

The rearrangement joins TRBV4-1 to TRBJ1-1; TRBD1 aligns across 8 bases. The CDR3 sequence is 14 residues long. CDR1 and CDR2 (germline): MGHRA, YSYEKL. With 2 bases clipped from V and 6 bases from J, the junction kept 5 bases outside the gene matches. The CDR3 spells CASSQTGGWSEAFF. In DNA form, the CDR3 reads TGCGCCAGCAGCCAAACAGGGGGATGGTCTGAAGCTTTCTTT.